This T cell receptor (beta chain) was sequenced in a study of T cell responses to AZD1222 COVID-19 vaccine. This CDR3 is 14 amino acids long. In germline, CDR1 is KGHSH, CDR2 LQKENI. Losses at the gene ends were 3 bases for V and 7 bases for J; bases not matched to a gene: 6. This clone has just one count. Its antigen is not identified. Sequenced by immunoSEQ multiplex PCR; TCRdb stores in-frame clones only, minus some. The repertoire holds 150,000 to 200,000 clones, with approximately 86% as singletons. Study-wide points: Reportedly, close to half of spike-specific TCRs are directed against unmutated variant regions. It was only a handful of AZD1222 recipients who were seropositive at baseline. It should be noted that donors were predominantly white British and more often female, and clonal diversity was possibly underestimated.

Sequenced here: peripheral blood, sampled on day 0 of AZD1222 vaccination. The TCR originated in an adult in good health. The rearrangement joins TRBV18 to TRBJ2-7; 10 bases agree with TRBD1. CDR3 in DNA: TGTGCCAGCTCACCTCAGGGACAGGGGAAAGAGCAGTACTTC. It yields the protein CASSPQGQGKEQYF.